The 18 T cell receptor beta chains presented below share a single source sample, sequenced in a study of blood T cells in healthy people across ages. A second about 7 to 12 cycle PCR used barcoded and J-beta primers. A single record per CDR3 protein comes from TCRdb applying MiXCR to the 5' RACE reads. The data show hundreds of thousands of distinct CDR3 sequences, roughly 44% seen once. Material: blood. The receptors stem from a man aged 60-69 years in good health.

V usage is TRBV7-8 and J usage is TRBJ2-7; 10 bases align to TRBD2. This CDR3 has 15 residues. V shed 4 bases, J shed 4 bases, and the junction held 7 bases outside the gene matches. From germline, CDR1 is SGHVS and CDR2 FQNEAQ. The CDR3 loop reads CASSSTSGAVYEQYF. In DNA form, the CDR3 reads TGTGCCAGCAGCTCTACTAGCGGGGCCGTTTACGAGCAGTACTTC.

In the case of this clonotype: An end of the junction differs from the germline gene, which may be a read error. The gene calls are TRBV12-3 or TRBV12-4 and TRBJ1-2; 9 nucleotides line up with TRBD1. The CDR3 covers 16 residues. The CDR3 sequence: CASSPPDTGGVYDYTF. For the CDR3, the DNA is TGTGCCAGCAGCCCCCCCGACACAGGGGGCGTCTATGACTACACCTTC.

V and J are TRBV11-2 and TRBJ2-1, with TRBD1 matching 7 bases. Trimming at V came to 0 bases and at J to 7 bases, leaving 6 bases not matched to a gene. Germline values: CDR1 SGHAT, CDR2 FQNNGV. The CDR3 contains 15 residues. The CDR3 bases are TGTGCCAGCAGCTTAGAAGGGGGCGCCGGAAATGAGCAGTTCTTC. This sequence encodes CASSLEGGAGNEQFF.

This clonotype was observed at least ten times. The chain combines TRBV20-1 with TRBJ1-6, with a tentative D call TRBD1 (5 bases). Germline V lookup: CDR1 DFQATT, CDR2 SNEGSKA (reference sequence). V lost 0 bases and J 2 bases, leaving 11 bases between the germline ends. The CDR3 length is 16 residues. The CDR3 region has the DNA TGCAGTGCTAGAGATTTCAAGGGGCCCTATAATTCACCCCTCCACTTT. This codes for CSARDFKGPYNSPLHF.

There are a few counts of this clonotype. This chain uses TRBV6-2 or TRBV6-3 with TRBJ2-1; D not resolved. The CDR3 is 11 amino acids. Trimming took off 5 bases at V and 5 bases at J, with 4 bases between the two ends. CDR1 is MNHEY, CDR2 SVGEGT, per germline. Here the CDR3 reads CASSHHNEQFF. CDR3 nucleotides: TGTGCCAGCAGTCACCACAATGAGCAGTTCTTC.

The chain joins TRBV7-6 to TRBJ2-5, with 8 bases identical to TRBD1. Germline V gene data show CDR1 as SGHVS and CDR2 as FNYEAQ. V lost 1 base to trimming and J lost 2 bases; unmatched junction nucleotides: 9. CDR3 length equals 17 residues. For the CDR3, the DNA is TGTGCCAGCAGCTTAGACCTGTTATGGGACAGGCAAGAGACCCAGTACTTC. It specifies CASSLDLLWDRQETQYF.

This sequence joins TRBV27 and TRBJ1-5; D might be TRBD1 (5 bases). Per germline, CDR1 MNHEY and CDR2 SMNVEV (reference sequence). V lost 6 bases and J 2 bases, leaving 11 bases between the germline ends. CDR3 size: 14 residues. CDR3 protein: CASSQSGGNQPQHF. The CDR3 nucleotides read TGTGCCAGCAGCCAGTCGGGGGGCAATCAGCCCCAGCATTTT.

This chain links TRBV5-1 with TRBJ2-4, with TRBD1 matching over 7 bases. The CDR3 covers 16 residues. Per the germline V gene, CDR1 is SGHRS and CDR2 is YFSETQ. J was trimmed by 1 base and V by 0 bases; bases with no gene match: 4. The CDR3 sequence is CASSLGQGEAKNIQYF. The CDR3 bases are TGCGCCAGCAGCTTGGGACAGGGAGAGGCCAAAAACATTCAGTACTTC.

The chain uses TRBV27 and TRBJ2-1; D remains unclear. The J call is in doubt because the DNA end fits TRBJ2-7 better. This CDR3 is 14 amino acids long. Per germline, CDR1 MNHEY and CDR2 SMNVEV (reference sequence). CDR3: CASSSVSSYNEQYF. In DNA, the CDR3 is TGTGCCAGCAGTTCGGTCTCATCCTACAATGAGCAGTACTTC.

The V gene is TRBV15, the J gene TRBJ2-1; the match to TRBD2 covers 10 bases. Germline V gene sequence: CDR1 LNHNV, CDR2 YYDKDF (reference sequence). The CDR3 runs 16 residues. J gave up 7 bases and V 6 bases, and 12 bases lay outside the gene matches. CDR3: CATSPSGGHMYNEQFF. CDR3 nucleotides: TGTGCCACCAGTCCTAGCGGGGGTCACATGTATAATGAGCAGTTCTTC.

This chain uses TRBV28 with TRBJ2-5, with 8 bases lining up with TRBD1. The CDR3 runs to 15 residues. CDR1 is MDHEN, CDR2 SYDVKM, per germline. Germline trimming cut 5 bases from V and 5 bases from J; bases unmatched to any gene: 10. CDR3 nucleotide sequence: TGTGCCAGCAGTGGGCCTGGCAGGGGGCCGGAGACCCAGTACTTC. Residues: CASSGPGRGPETQYF.

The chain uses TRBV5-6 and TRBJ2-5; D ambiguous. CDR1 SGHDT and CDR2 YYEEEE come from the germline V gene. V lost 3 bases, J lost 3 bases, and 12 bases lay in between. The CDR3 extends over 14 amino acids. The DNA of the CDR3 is TGTGCCAGCAGCTCGCAATACAGAAAAGAGACCCAGTACTTC. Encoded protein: CASSSQYRKETQYF.

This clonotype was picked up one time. The CDR3 protein is CASSLGGTLYHQETQYF. The CDR3 region has the DNA TGTGCCAGCAGCTTGGGCGGGACCTTATACCACCAAGAGACCCAGTACTTC. The chain couples TRBV5-8 to TRBJ2-5; possibly TRBD2 for D (6 bases). V lost 0 bases and J lost 0, with 15 bases in between. The CDR3 spans 17 residues. CDR1 and CDR2 from the germline V gene are SGHTS and YDEGEE. The full variable domain, completed using reference TRBV5-8 and TRBJ2-5, is EAGVTQSPTHLIKTRGQQATLRCSPISGHTSVYWYQQALGLGLQFLLWYDEGEERNRGNFPPRFSGRQFPNYSSELNVNALELEDSALYLCASSLGGTLYHQETQYFGPGTRLLVL.

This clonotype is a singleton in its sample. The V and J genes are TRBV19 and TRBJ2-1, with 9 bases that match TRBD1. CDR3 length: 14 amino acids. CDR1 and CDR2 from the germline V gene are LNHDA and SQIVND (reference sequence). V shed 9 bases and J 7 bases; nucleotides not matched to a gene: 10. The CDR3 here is CASSWDREINEQFF. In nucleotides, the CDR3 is TGTGCCAGCTCTTGGGACAGGGAGATAAATGAGCAGTTCTTC.

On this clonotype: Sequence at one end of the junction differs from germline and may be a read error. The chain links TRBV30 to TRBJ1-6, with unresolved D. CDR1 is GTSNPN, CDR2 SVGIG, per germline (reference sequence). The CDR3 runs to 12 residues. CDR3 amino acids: CAGSPLGSPLHF. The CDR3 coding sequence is TGTGCCGGGAGTCCCCTCGGGTCACCCCTCCACTTT.

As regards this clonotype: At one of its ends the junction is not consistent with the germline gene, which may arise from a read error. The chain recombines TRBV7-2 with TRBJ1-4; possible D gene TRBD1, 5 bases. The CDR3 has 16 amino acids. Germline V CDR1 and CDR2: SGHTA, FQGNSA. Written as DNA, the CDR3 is TGTGCCAGCAGCTTAAGAGCAGGGTCAACTAAGGAAAAACTGTTTTTT. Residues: CASSLRAGSTKEKLFF.

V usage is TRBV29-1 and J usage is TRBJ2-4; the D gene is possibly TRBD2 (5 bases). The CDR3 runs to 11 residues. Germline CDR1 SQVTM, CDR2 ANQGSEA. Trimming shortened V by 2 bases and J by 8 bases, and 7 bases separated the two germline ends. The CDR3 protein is CSVEWGDIQYF. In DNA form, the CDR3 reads TGCAGCGTTGAATGGGGAGACATTCAGTACTTC.

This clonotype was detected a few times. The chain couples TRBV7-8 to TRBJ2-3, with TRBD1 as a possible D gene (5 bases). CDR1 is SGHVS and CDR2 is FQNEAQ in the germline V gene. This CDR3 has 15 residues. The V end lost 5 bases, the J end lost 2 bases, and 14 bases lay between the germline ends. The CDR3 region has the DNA TGTGCCAGCAGCCCCAAACTGGACAACACAGATACGCAGTATTTT. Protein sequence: CASSPKLDNTDTQYF.